This is a list of T cell receptor beta chains from one sample in a study of human T cells and chemical hapten exposure. TCRdb reprocessed the RACE reads via MiXCR and lists one record per CDR3 protein. The sample consists of approximately 100,000 distinct CDR3 sequences, roughly 12% of them appearing once. The sequenced sample was whole blood, obtained in connection with sensitization to the hapten diphenylcyclopropenone (DPC). The receptors derive from a woman aged 50 to 60 with alopecia areata. Some clones in this sample may be carry-over from other donors' samples. Each CDR3 is given with its conserved first and last residue. D genes are given only for firm matches. Expanded clones get a size class; other rows say once, few or many, or leave the size out.

CDR3aa: CASQRGSTDTQYF
CDR3nt: TGTGCCAGCCAACGGGGGAGCACAGATACGCAGTATTTT
v_gene: TRBV9
abundance: .
j_gene: TRBJ2-3
len: 13
d_gene: .

CDR3aa: CASSPAGSREETQYF
CDR3nt: TGTGCCAGCAGCCCGGCGGGGAGCCGGGAAGAGACCCAGTACTTC
v_gene: TRBV5-4
abundance: many
j_gene: TRBJ2-5
len: 15
d_gene: .

CDR3aa: CASSSDSGSLGNEQFF
CDR3nt: TGTGCCAGCAGCTCCGATAGCGGGAGTTTGGGCAATGAGCAGTTCTTC
v_gene: TRBV7-2
abundance: .
j_gene: TRBJ2-1
len: 16
d_gene: TRBD2

CDR3aa: CASSYESHVVGNSPLHF
CDR3nt: TGTGCCAGCAGTTATGAGTCACACGTAGTGGGTAATTCACCCCTCCACTTT
v_gene: TRBV6-6
abundance: few
j_gene: TRBJ1-6
len: 17
d_gene: .

CDR3aa: CASRPTGDTQYF
CDR3nt: TGTGCCAGCCGACCTACCGGCGATACGCAGTATTTT
v_gene: TRBV18
abundance: many
j_gene: TRBJ2-3
len: 12
d_gene: .

CDR3aa: CASTGFEAFF
CDR3nt: TGTGCCAGCACGGGGTTTGAAGCTTTCTTT
v_gene: TRBV6-2/TRBV6-3
abundance: .
j_gene: TRBJ1-1
len: 10
d_gene: .

CDR3aa: CASSQGDRGVDHEQYF
CDR3nt: TGCGCCAGCAGCCAAGGGGACAGGGGCGTCGATCACGAGCAGTACTTC
v_gene: TRBV4-1
abundance: few
j_gene: TRBJ2-7
len: 16
d_gene: TRBD1

CDR3aa: CASSSTSGRTYEQYF
CDR3nt: TGTGCCAGCAGCTCCACTAGCGGGCGAACCTACGAGCAGTACTTC
v_gene: TRBV7-2
abundance: .
j_gene: TRBJ2-7
len: 15
d_gene: TRBD2

CDR3aa: CASSPSYKGAVSSYNEQFF
CDR3nt: TGTGCCAGCTCACCGTCTTATAAGGGGGCGGTCAGCTCCTACAATGAGCAGTTCTTC
v_gene: TRBV18
abundance: many
j_gene: TRBJ2-1
len: 19
d_gene: TRBD1

CDR3aa: CASRTSITDTQYF
CDR3nt: TGTGCCAGCCGGACTAGTATCACAGATACGCAGTATTTT
v_gene: TRBV6-1
abundance: few
j_gene: TRBJ2-3
len: 13
d_gene: TRBD2

CDR3aa: CASSLGVVEQFF
CDR3nt: TGTGCCAGCAGCTTAGGTGTTGTTGAGCAGTTCTTC
v_gene: TRBV7-2
abundance: .
j_gene: TRBJ2-1
len: 12
d_gene: .

CDR3aa: CASSYSRGAQYTIYF
CDR3nt: TGTGCCAGCAGTTACTCAAGGGGCGCGCAGTACACCATATATTTT
v_gene: TRBV6-5
abundance: .
j_gene: TRBJ1-3
len: 15
d_gene: .

CDR3aa: CASSYSASTDTQYF
CDR3nt: TGTGCCAGCAGTTACTCCGCTAGCACGGATACGCAGTATTTT
v_gene: TRBV6-5
abundance: .
j_gene: TRBJ2-3
len: 14
d_gene: .

CDR3aa: CASSLSANTEAFF
CDR3nt: TGTGCCAGCAGTTTATCGGCAAACACTGAAGCTTTCTTT
v_gene: TRBV12-3/TRBV12-4
abundance: few
j_gene: TRBJ1-1
len: 13
d_gene: .

CDR3aa: CASSLRVADTQYF
CDR3nt: TGTGCCAGCAGTTTAAGGGTGGCAGATACGCAGTATTTT
v_gene: TRBV28
abundance: few
j_gene: TRBJ2-3
len: 13
d_gene: .

CDR3aa: CASSRGVGNQPQHF
CDR3nt: TGTGCCAGCAGCAGGGGGGTAGGGAATCAGCCCCAGCATTTT
v_gene: TRBV12-3/TRBV12-4
abundance: .
j_gene: TRBJ1-5
len: 14
d_gene: TRBD1

CDR3aa: CASSSGRNPYEQYF
CDR3nt: TGTGCCAGCAGCTCGGGACGGAACCCCTACGAGCAGTACTTC
v_gene: TRBV7-9
abundance: many
j_gene: TRBJ2-7
len: 14
d_gene: .

CDR3aa: CASRRPAGGEQYF
CDR3nt: TGTGCCAGCAGGCGGCCGGCGGGTGGGGAGCAGTACTTC
v_gene: TRBV11-2
abundance: few
j_gene: TRBJ2-7
len: 13
d_gene: .

CDR3aa: CASSLDRTSPHGYTF
CDR3nt: TGTGCCAGCAGCTTAGATCGGACAAGCCCCCATGGCTACACCTTC
v_gene: TRBV11-2
abundance: many
j_gene: TRBJ1-2
len: 15
d_gene: .

CDR3aa: CASSAKTSSTTPDTQYF
CDR3nt: TGTGCCAGCAGCGCCAAGACTAGCTCAACGACCCCAGATACGCAGTATTTT
v_gene: TRBV11-2
abundance: many
j_gene: TRBJ2-3
len: 17
d_gene: TRBD2

CDR3aa: CASLPPGPNTGELFF
CDR3nt: TGTGCCAGCCTTCCCCCTGGCCCGAACACCGGGGAGCTGTTTTTT
v_gene: TRBV12-3/TRBV12-4
abundance: few
j_gene: TRBJ2-2
len: 15
d_gene: .

CDR3aa: CSVDKRGGHLFADTQYF
CDR3nt: TGCAGCGTTGATAAGCGGGGGGGCCATTTGTTTGCAGATACGCAGTATTTT
v_gene: TRBV29-1
abundance: .
j_gene: TRBJ2-3
len: 17
d_gene: TRBD2

CDR3aa: CASSQPGTGNYEQYF
CDR3nt: TGCGCCAGCAGCCAACCCGGGACAGGCAACTACGAGCAGTACTTC
v_gene: TRBV4-1
abundance: few
j_gene: TRBJ2-7
len: 15
d_gene: TRBD1

CDR3aa: CASSFSGTSERTGELFF
CDR3nt: TGTGCCAGCAGCTTCTCGGGGACTAGCGAGAGGACCGGGGAGCTGTTTTTT
v_gene: TRBV7-2
abundance: .
j_gene: TRBJ2-2
len: 17
d_gene: TRBD2

CDR3aa: CSVDERLAGTGELFF
CDR3nt: TGCAGCGTTGACGAGAGACTAGCGGGAACCGGGGAGCTGTTTTTT
v_gene: TRBV29-1
abundance: many
j_gene: TRBJ2-2
len: 15
d_gene: TRBD2

CDR3aa: CASSLDTRGDEQFF
CDR3nt: TGTGCCAGCAGTTTGGACACGCGGGGAGATGAGCAGTTCTTC
v_gene: TRBV6-5
abundance: few
j_gene: TRBJ2-1
len: 14
d_gene: .

CDR3aa: CASSERTYGYTF
CDR3nt: TGTGCCAGCAGTGAACGTACGTATGGCTACACCTTC
v_gene: TRBV2
abundance: many
j_gene: TRBJ1-2
len: 12
d_gene: .

CDR3aa: CASRPSGTGGNSPLHF
CDR3nt: TGTGCCAGCAGGCCCTCCGGGACAGGCGGAAATTCACCCCTCCACTTT
v_gene: TRBV6-2/TRBV6-3
abundance: .
j_gene: TRBJ1-6
len: 16
d_gene: TRBD1